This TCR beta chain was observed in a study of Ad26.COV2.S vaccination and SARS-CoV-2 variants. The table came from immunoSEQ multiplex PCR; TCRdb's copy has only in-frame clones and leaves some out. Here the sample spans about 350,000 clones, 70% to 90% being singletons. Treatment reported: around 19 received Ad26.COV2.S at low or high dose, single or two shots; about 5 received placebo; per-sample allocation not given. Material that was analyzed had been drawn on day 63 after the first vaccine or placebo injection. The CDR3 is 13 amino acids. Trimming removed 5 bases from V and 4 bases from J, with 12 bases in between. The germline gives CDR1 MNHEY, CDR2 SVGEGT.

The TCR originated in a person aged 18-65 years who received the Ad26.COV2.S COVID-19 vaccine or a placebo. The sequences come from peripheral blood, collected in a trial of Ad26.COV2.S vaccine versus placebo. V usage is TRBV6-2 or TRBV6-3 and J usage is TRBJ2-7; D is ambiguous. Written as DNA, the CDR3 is TGTGCCAGCAGTAGGAGTTTATGGTACGAGCAGTACTTC. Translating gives CASSRSLWYEQYF.